These 7 T cell receptor beta chains share one sample of origin, sequenced in a study of CD8 T cells in Susac syndrome. Reverse transcription of roughly 0.5 to 1 ug RNA was carried out with random hexamers. Via MiXCR, TCRdb re-called the immunoSEQ multiplex PCR reads, giving one row per CDR3 protein. The data show around 200,000 distinct CDR3 sequences, with 90% to 95% seen just once and roughly 0.1% held by the top ten. The specimen sequenced was CD4+ T cells from PBMCs. These receptors all stem from a human donor in good health.

The V and J genes are TRBV9 and TRBJ2-1; D not resolved. CDR1 and CDR2 from the germline V gene are SGDLS and YYNGEE. Trimming removed 1 base at V and 2 bases at J, with 7 bases between. CDR3 size: 14 residues. The CDR3 loop reads CASSVRTAYNEQFF. The CDR3, as DNA: TGTGCCAGCAGCGTACGGACCGCCTACAATGAGCAGTTCTTC.

This clonotype was recorded a few times. The rearrangement uses TRBV12-3 or TRBV12-4 and TRBJ1-2; D gene unclear. V was shortened by 3 bases and J by 2 bases, with 4 bases between the two germline ends. This CDR3 spans 12 amino acids. The DNA for the CDR3 is TGTGCCAGCAGTTTTCAGAACTATGGCTACACCTTC. Its translation is CASSFQNYGYTF.

This clonotype was found once. V usage is TRBV7-9 and J usage is TRBJ1-1; D is uncertain. Per the germline V gene, CDR1 is SEHNR and CDR2 is FQNEAQ (reference sequence). The ends were cut back, 4 bases at V and 3 bases at J, with 3 bases in the middle. The CDR3 is 11 amino acids. CDR3: CASSYDTEAFF. The CDR3 DNA follows: TGTGCCAGCAGCTACGACACTGAAGCTTTCTTT.

This rearrangement joins TRBV25-1 to TRBJ2-7; the D gene could be TRBD1 or TRBD2 (5 bases each). The V gene lost 4 bases and the J gene lost 0 bases, with 10 bases spanning the gap. The CDR3 extends over 14 amino acids. Germline loops: CDR1 MGHDK, CDR2 SYGVNS. The CDR3 is CASSGSGTSYEQYF. CDR3 sequence (DNA): TGTGCCAGCAGTGGTTCGGGGACCTCCTACGAGCAGTACTTC.

V and J are TRBV12-3 or TRBV12-4 and TRBJ2-1, with TRBD1 as a possible D gene (6 bases). V lost 6 bases and J 10 bases, leaving 13 bases between the germline ends. This CDR3 is built from 12 residues. The CDR3 sequence: CASRDPGDEQFF. The CDR3 DNA reads as TGTGCCAGCAGAGACCCAGGGGACGAGCAGTTCTTC.

As to this clonotype: The junction differs from germline at one of its ends, possibly a read error. V gene TRBV20-1 combines with J gene TRBJ1-5; D possibly corresponds to TRBD1 (5 bases). The CDR3 has 12 residues. Germline V lookup: CDR1 DFQATT, CDR2 SNEGSKA (reference sequence). CDR3 in amino acids: CNAGRRGQPQHF. In DNA form, the CDR3 reads TGCAATGCTGGCAGAAGGGGTCAGCCCCAGCATTTT.

V usage is TRBV20-1 and J usage is TRBJ2-6, with 7 bases aligning to TRBD1. CDR1 and CDR2 from the germline V gene are DFQATT and SNEGSKA (reference sequence). The CDR3 length is 13 residues. V gave up 6 bases and J gave up 2 bases; unmatched junction bases: 1. CDR3 coding DNA: TGCAGTGCCCAGGGGGCTGGGGCCAACGTCCTGACTTTC. Translated: CSAQGAGANVLTF.